A single TCR beta chain is shown here with its context. This sample is part of a study of early T cells in non-severe SARS-CoV-2 infection. The trim removed 5 bases at V and 4 bases at J, leaving 8 bases unmatched. Germline CDR1 and CDR2: SEHNR and FQNEAQ (reference sequence). The CDR3 length is 15 residues. TCRdb redid the calling of the 5' RACE reads with MiXCR, one entry per CDR3 protein. The table has just over 65,000 distinct CDR3 sequences, around 14% seen once. The J gene is TRBJ2-5, the V gene TRBV7-9; 9 positions agree with TRBD2. This receptor was identified in an adult who was a healthcare worker with PCR-confirmed SARS-CoV-2 infection or an uninfected control (not recorded which). Sequencing was performed on whole blood. CDR3 protein: CASSKGGRAAETQYF. Here the CDR3 DNA reads TGTGCCAGCAGCAAGGGCGGGAGGGCCGCAGAGACCCAGTACTTC.